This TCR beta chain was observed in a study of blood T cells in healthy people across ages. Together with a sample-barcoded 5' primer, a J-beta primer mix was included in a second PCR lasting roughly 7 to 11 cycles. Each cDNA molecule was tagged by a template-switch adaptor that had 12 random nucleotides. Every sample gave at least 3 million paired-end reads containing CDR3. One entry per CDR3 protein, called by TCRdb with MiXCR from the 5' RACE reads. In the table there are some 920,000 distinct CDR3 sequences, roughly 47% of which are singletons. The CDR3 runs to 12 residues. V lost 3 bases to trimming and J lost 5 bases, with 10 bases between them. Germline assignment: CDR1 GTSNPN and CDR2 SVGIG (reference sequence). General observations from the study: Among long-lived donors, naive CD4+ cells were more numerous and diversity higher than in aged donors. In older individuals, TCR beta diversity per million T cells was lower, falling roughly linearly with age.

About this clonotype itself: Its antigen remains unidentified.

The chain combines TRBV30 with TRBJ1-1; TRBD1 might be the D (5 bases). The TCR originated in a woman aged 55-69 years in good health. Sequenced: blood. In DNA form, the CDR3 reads TGTGCCTGGAGCCGGGACGGGACTGAAGCTTTCTTT. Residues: CAWSRDGTEAFF.